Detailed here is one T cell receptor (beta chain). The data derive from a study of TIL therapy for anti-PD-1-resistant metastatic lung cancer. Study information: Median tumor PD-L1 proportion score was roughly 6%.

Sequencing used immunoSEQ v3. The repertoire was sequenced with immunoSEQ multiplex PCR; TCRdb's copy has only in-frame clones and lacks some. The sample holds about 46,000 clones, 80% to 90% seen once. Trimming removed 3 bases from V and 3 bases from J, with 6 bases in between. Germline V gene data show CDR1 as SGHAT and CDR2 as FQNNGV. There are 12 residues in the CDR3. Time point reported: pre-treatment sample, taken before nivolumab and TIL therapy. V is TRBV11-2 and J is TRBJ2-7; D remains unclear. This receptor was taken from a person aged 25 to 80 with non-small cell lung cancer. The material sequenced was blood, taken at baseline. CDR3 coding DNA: TGTGCCAGCAGCTTTGGTGTCTACGAGCAGTACTTC. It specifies CASSFGVYEQYF.